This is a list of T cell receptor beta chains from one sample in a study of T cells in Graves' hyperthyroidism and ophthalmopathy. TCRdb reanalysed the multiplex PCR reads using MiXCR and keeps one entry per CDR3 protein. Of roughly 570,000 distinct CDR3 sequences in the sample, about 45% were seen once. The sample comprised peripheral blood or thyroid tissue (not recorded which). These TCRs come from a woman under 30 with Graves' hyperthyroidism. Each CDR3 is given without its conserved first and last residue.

CDR3 protein: SVTGVGPYEQY; J gene: TRBJ2-7; V gene: TRBV29-1
CDR3 protein: ASSLPGTNSPLH; J gene: TRBJ1-6; V gene: TRBV27
CDR3 protein: ATSDFGPEETQY; J gene: TRBJ2-5; V gene: TRBV24-1
CDR3 protein: ASSLAGRAPEQY; J gene: TRBJ2-7; V gene: TRBV12-3/TRBV12-4
CDR3 protein: SESDSSGYT; J gene: TRBJ1-2; V gene: TRBV29-1
CDR3 protein: ASIKRGPETQY; J gene: TRBJ2-5; V gene: TRBV12-3/TRBV12-4
CDR3 protein: ASSYSRQGAFMDEQY; J gene: TRBJ2-7; V gene: TRBV6-6
CDR3 protein: ASSFSGTTEETQY; J gene: TRBJ2-5; V gene: TRBV5-4
CDR3 protein: ASSFTGGDTGELF; J gene: TRBJ2-2; V gene: TRBV11-2
CDR3 protein: ASSLSGVGNQPQH; J gene: TRBJ1-5; V gene: TRBV7-8
CDR3 protein: ATGSHINTIY; J gene: TRBJ1-3; V gene: TRBV15
CDR3 protein: ASSFLAGEETQY; J gene: TRBJ2-5; V gene: TRBV12-3/TRBV12-4
CDR3 protein: ASSIPLNTEAF; J gene: TRBJ1-1; V gene: TRBV19
CDR3 protein: ASSFWEDTEAF; J gene: TRBJ1-1; V gene: TRBV7-9
CDR3 protein: SAGEQLDNQPQH; J gene: TRBJ1-5; V gene: TRBV20-1
CDR3 protein: ASRDRGWKTEAF; J gene: TRBJ1-1; V gene: TRBV25-1
CDR3 protein: ASSLQSQRPGYGYT; J gene: TRBJ1-2; V gene: TRBV6-1